These 32 T cell receptor beta chains came from one sample sequenced in a study of CD8+CD57+ T cells in acquired aplastic anemia (dated by TCRdb to 2016 to 2018). For sequencing, an Illumina HiSeq 2000 was employed. Genomic DNA served as template for TCR beta VDJ combination and CDR3 sequence profiling. The public sequencing data were trimmed at Q25 with fastp and processed into clonotypes with MiXCR by TCRdb, which kept only in-frame beta chains. Rows are unified per CDR3 protein, each entry keeping the most common DNA and genes. The sample table lists 400,000 to 500,000 distinct CDR3 sequences, 55% to 70% of them with a count of one. Under 5% of the sample is held by the ten biggest clonotypes. Sequencing was performed on sorted CD4+, CD8+, or CD8+CD57+ T cells (not recorded which) from PBMCs. All receptors come from a human donor in good health, serving as a control.

At least ten counts were recorded for this clonotype. This chain links TRBV25-1 with TRBJ1-4; no clear D gene. This CDR3 comprises 13 residues. Trimming pared 5 bases from V and 7 bases from J, leaving 11 bases between. The germline V gene has CDR1 MGHDK and CDR2 SYGVNS. CDR3: CASSRQVSEKLFF. The DNA of the CDR3 is TGTGCCAGCAGTCGTCAGGTTTCTGAAAAACTGTTTTTT.

As for this clonotype: One junction end disagrees with the germline gene, perhaps due to a read error. The rearrangement links TRBV9 to TRBJ1-4; D possibly corresponds to TRBD1 (6 bases). The germline CDR1 and CDR2 sequences are SGDLS and YYNGEE. The CDR3 length is 16 residues. The CDR3: CASSTRTDATTEELFF. CDR3 in DNA: TGTGCCAGCAGCACGAGGACAGACGCAACCACTGAAGAACTGTTTTTT.

Regarding this clonotype: One end of the junction varies from germline; a read error may be responsible. This chain links TRBV7-9 with TRBJ1-2; D might be TRBD1 (5 bases). The CDR3 runs 15 residues. Germline CDR1 SEHNR, CDR2 FQNEAQ (reference sequence). CDR3 DNA sequence: TGTGCCAGCAGCCAAGGGGCAGCAGCTATCCGTGGCTATACCTTC. This encodes CASSQGAAAIRGYTF.

The V call is TRBV2, the J call TRBJ1-4; no firm D call. CDR1 and CDR2 (germline): SNHLY, FYNNEI. V was pared by 6 bases and J by 6 bases, with 20 bases between. CDR3 size: 16 residues. The CDR3 here is CASSPYPVQSDEKLFF. CDR3 nucleotide sequence: TGTGCCAGCAGCCCATACCCGGTACAGTCTGATGAAAAACTGTTTTTT.

The sample holds many counts of this clonotype. The CDR3 bases are TGTGCCAGCAGCTTGAGGGCGTCCTACGAGCAGTACTTC. Protein sequence: CASSLRASYEQYF. The chain joins TRBV5-6 to TRBJ2-7; D is uncertain. V lost 1 base to trimming and J lost 1 base, with 6 bases between them. The CDR3 runs to 13 residues. The germline gives CDR1 SGHDT, CDR2 YYEEEE.

CDR3 DNA sequence: TGTGCCAGCAGTGACGGGACGGCCAGCACAGATACGCAGTATTTT. Its translation: CASSDGTASTDTQYF. The chain joins TRBV6-1 to TRBJ2-3; perhaps D is TRBD1 or TRBD2 (5 bases each). This CDR3 has 15 amino acids. V dropped 3 bases and J dropped 0 bases, with 10 bases sitting between them. Per germline, CDR1 MNHNS and CDR2 SASEGT.

This clonotype was recorded at least ten times. This chain joins TRBV4-2 and TRBJ1-6, with a possible D match to TRBD1 (6 bases). CDR3 length equals 15 residues. Trimming removed 0 bases at V and 7 bases at J, with 10 bases between. Germline V gene lookup returns CDR1 LGHNA and CDR2 YNFKEQ. CDR3: CASSQDLQGNSPLHF. The DNA of the CDR3 is TGTGCCAGCAGCCAAGATTTGCAGGGGAATTCACCCCTCCACTTT.

This clonotype has a count of ten or more. The chain carries TRBV7-8 and TRBJ2-3; TRBD2 aligns across 8 bases. With 5 bases clipped from V and 0 bases from J, the junction kept 7 bases outside the gene matches. This CDR3 has 16 residues. Germline V CDR1 and CDR2: SGHVS, FQNEAQ. CDR3 bases: TGTGCCAGCAGCCCTTGGCGGGGGGATAGCACAGATACGCAGTATTTT. Residues: CASSPWRGDSTDTQYF.

This clonotype has at least ten counts. The CDR3 DNA is TGTGCCAGCGCGCTACGCGAGCAGTACTTC. It yields the protein CASALREQYF. The chain couples TRBV12-3 or TRBV12-4 to TRBJ2-7, with D hard to call. The CDR3 is 10 residues long. Trimming took off 8 bases at V and 6 bases at J, with 8 bases between the two ends.

This clonotype appeared a single time. A read error may be the cause here, since a much bigger clone is one base away. The rearrangement joins TRBV2 to TRBJ1-2; possibly TRBD1 for D (6 bases). This CDR3 is built from 15 residues. Trimming pared 1 base from V and 5 bases from J, leaving 14 bases between. Germline V gene lookup returns CDR1 SNHLY and CDR2 FYNNEI. CDR3 DNA sequence: TGTGCCAGCAGTGAAGGGGACACCGTTGAGTATGGCTACACCTTC. Translation: CASSEGDTVEYGYTF.

V gene TRBV5-6 combines with J gene TRBJ2-3; 13 nucleotides agree with TRBD2. This CDR3 has 19 amino acids. Germline lookup yields CDR1 SGHDT and CDR2 YYEEEE. The trim removed 1 base at V and 5 bases at J, leaving 13 bases unmatched. The CDR3 region is CASSLRGSTSGGAVDTQYF. Written as DNA, the CDR3 is TGTGCCAGCAGCTTGCGAGGTTCTACTAGCGGGGGGGCCGTAGATACGCAGTATTTT.

This clonotype was detected only a few times. The chain employs TRBV12-3 or TRBV12-4 and TRBJ2-7; D is ambiguous. The CDR3 runs 11 residues. Trimming cost V 4 bases and J 5 bases, with 6 bases left between them. The CDR3: CASSYPDEQYF. In DNA, the CDR3 is TGTGCCAGCAGTTACCCGGACGAGCAGTACTTC.

V and J are TRBV9 and TRBJ2-7; 9 nucleotides align to TRBD1. The CDR3 is 16 residues long. Germline V lookup: CDR1 SGDLS, CDR2 YYNGEE. The trim removed 0 bases at V and 1 base at J, leaving 5 bases unmatched. CDR3 DNA: TGTGCCAGCAGCGTAGGAGGGACAGGGTTGTCCTACGAGCAGTACTTC. Its translation: CASSVGGTGLSYEQYF.

This clonotype was counted a few times. A much larger clone is a single base away; this may be a read error. The chain uses TRBV6-2 or TRBV6-3 and TRBJ2-7; D unresolved. Trimming removed 8 bases from V and 3 bases from J, with 8 bases in between. The germline gives CDR1 MNHEY, CDR2 SVGEGT. This CDR3 is 11 amino acids long. This CDR3 reads CASEEIYEQYF. The CDR3 DNA sequence: TGTGCCAGCGAGGAGATCTACGAGCAGTACTTC.

This clonotype was seen many times. This chain links TRBV6-2 or TRBV6-3 with TRBJ1-1, with 8 bases that match TRBD1. Germline CDR1 reads MNHEY; CDR2 reads SVGEGT. The CDR3 is 15 amino acids. V lost 3 bases to trimming and J lost 1 base; unmatched junction nucleotides: 4. The CDR3 DNA reads TGTGCCAGCAGTTATTCCGGACAGGGGAACACTGAAGCTTTCTTT. It encodes CASSYSGQGNTEAFF.

The table lists this clonotype with a few counts. The CDR3 DNA sequence: TGTGCCACTAAACCCCGGGGACTACGAAACACCGGGGAGCTGTTTTTT. Its protein product is CATKPRGLRNTGELFF. The chain combines TRBV15 with TRBJ2-2; TRBD2 matches at 7 bases. The CDR3 totals 16 residues. The germline V gene encodes CDR1 LNHNV and CDR2 YYDKDF (reference sequence). After removal of 9 bases from V and 2 bases from J, the junction contained 12 bases not matched to a gene.

A word on this clonotype: Germline is not matched at one junction end, which may reflect a read error. CDR3 nucleotides: TGTGCCAGCAGCTTCGAAGGAAGGAGACAAACCTGCTCCTTC. Translating it yields CASSFEGRRQTCSF. The chain employs TRBV7-2 and TRBJ1-2; D not certain. Germline CDR1 reads SGHTA; CDR2 reads FQGNSA. CDR3 size: 14 residues.

This clonotype was seen a few times. The chain combines TRBV25-1 with TRBJ1-1; D unresolved. Germline loops: CDR1 MGHDK, CDR2 SYGVNS. This CDR3 region has 12 residues. V was trimmed by 9 bases and J by 4 bases, leaving 12 bases between them. CDR3: CASSDGATEAFF. The CDR3 region has the DNA TGTGCCAGTAGCGACGGAGCCACTGAAGCTTTCTTT.

The chain has TRBV7-8 and TRBJ1-6; weak D call: TRBD1 (5 bases). Germline V CDR1 and CDR2: SGHVS, FQNEAQ. Trimming removed 4 bases from V and 10 bases from J, with 11 bases in between. CDR3 length: 13 residues. CDR3 nucleotide sequence: TGTGCCAGCAGCTCGGACATAGGCTCACCCCTCCACTTT. Encoded protein: CASSSDIGSPLHF.

The V call is TRBV2, the J call TRBJ2-5, with 9 bases fitting TRBD1. Germline trimming cut 6 bases from V and 5 bases from J; bases unmatched to any gene: 10. Germline V gene data show CDR1 as SNHLY and CDR2 as FYNNEI. The CDR3 sequence is 15 residues long. DNA of the CDR3: TGTGCCAGCAGGCACAGGGGGCAGGGGTGGGAGACCCAGTACTTC. The encoded protein is CASRHRGQGWETQYF.

The gene calls are TRBV7-9 and TRBJ1-6; D might be TRBD1 (5 bases). V shed 5 bases and J shed 13 bases, with 15 bases lying between them. This CDR3 is built from 13 residues. Germline CDR1 reads SEHNR; CDR2 reads FQNEAQ (reference sequence). The CDR3 DNA follows: TGTGCCAGCAGCGTGGGGACGGGGTTTCCCCTCCACTTT. It specifies CASSVGTGFPLHF. The full variable domain, completed using reference TRBV7-9 and TRBJ1-6, is DTGVSQNPRHKITKRGQNVTFRCDPISEHNRLYWYRQTLGQGPEFLTYFQNEAQLEKSRLLSDRFSAERPKGSFSTLEIQRTEQGDSAMYLCASSVGTGFPLHFGNGTRLTVT.

This rearrangement joins TRBV7-9 to TRBJ1-1; no clear D gene. V was pared by 5 bases and J by 7 bases, with 14 bases between. The CDR3 length is 13 residues. Germline V gene sequence: CDR1 SEHNR, CDR2 FQNEAQ (reference sequence). In nucleotides, the CDR3 is TGTGCCAGCAGCCCCCAGGCTATTGGTGAAGCTTTCTTT. Its protein is CASSPQAIGEAFF.

V is TRBV29-1 and J is TRBJ1-1, with D perhaps TRBD1 (5 bases). V dropped 6 bases and J dropped 14 bases, with 25 bases sitting between them. The CDR3 sequence is 13 residues long. CDR1 and CDR2 from the germline V gene are SQVTM and ANQGSEA. CDR3 amino acids: CSVGGVWHKDAFF. The CDR3 DNA sequence: TGCAGCGTCGGAGGGGTCTGGCACAAAGATGCCTTCTTT. The full variable domain, in which reference TRBV29-1 and TRBJ1-1 provide the parts outside the CDR3, is SAVISQKPSRDICQRGTSLTIQCQVDSQVTMMFWYRQQPGQSLTLIATANQGSEATYESGFVIDKFPISRPNLTFSTLTVSNMSPEDSSIYLCSVGGVWHKDAFFGQGTRLTVV.

This clonotype has at least ten counts. CDR3 sequence (DNA): TGTGCCAGTTCGATTGAGTACGTGAACACTGAAGCTTTCTTT. Its translation is CASSIEYVNTEAFF. This chain connects TRBV6-1 to TRBJ1-1, with no clear D. V lost 9 bases and J lost 0, with 14 bases in between. CDR3 length equals 14 residues. Per the germline V gene, CDR1 is MNHNS and CDR2 is SASEGT.

The CDR3 DNA sequence: TGCAGTGCTAGATGGCGAGATGCACCCCTTTACGAGCAGTACTTC. This gives the protein CSARWRDAPLYEQYF. The rearrangement links TRBV20-1 to TRBJ2-7; D unclear. V was shortened by 2 bases and J by 4 bases, with 18 bases between the two germline ends. Germline values: CDR1 DFQATT, CDR2 SNEGSKA (reference sequence). This CDR3 has 15 residues.

The chain combines TRBV7-2 with TRBJ1-5, with D uncertain. The CDR3 is made up of 16 amino acids. CDR1 and CDR2 from the germline V gene are SGHTA and FQGNSA. The V end lost 0 bases, the J end lost 11 bases, and 20 bases lay between the germline ends. The CDR3 protein is CASSLALTEIQETQHF. CDR3 in DNA: TGTGCCAGCAGCTTAGCGCTAACGGAGATCCAAGAGACCCAGCATTTT.

In regard to this clonotype: Because the CDR3 is missing its conserved closing phenylalanine or tryptophan, this is likely a read error. The DNA is left out, because the CDR3 cannot be placed on it with certainty; the CDR3 is given as TCRdb lists it. The chain recombines TRBV29-1 with TRBJ2-7; the table's D call, TRBD1, was not checked against the DNA. The length of the CDR3 is 15 amino acids, counting both ends. Germline loops: CDR1 SQVTM, CDR2 ANQGSEA. This chain's CDR3 is CSARQGTGGEFEQCS.

The CDR3 DNA follows: TGTGCCAGCTCTCCGGGACAGGGGGCTGGGGAGCAGTACTTC. Translation gives CASSPGQGAGEQYF. V and J are TRBV18 and TRBJ2-7; 12 nucleotides align to TRBD1. V gave up 6 bases and J gave up 7 bases; unmatched junction bases: 7. CDR1 KGHSH and CDR2 LQKENI come from the germline V gene. The CDR3 spans 14 residues.

The chain carries TRBV20-1 and TRBJ1-6; tentatively, D is TRBD1 (6 bases). In germline, CDR1 is DFQATT, CDR2 SNEGSKA (reference sequence). This CDR3 comprises 14 residues. V shed 3 bases and J shed 10 bases, with 16 bases lying between them. CDR3 region: CSARDPGHSSPLHF. The CDR3 nucleotides are TGCAGTGCTAGGGATCCGGGACATAGCTCACCCCTCCACTTT.

This clonotype appeared many times. A much larger clone differs by one base, so this may be a read error. The chain employs TRBV7-9 and TRBJ1-6, with TRBD1 identical over 8 bases. The CDR3 consists of 14 residues. The germline V gene encodes CDR1 SEHNR and CDR2 FQNEAQ (reference sequence). V dropped 8 bases and J dropped 9; count of bases not matched to a gene: 9. CDR3 DNA sequence: TGTGCCAGCTCGGGGGCAGGGGGCTGTTCACCCCTCCACTTT. Its protein is CASSGAGGCSPLHF. Based on the CDR3 plus reference TRBV7-9 and TRBJ1-6, the full variable domain is DTGVSQNPRHKITKRGQNVTFRCDPISEHNRLYWYRQTLGQGPEFLTYFQNEAQLEKSRLLSDRFSAERPKGSFSTLEIQRTEQGDSAMYLCASSGAGGCSPLHFGNGTRLTVT.

The chain is built from TRBV11-1 and TRBJ1-1; the D gene is possibly TRBD1 (5 bases). V shed 6 bases and J shed 3 bases, with 20 bases lying between them. CDR3 length: 16 residues. CDR1 and CDR2 from the germline V gene are SGHAT and FQDESV (reference sequence). The CDR3 nucleotides are TGTGCCAGCAGTAATTTATCGGACAACTGGGACACTGAAGCTTTCTTT. This sequence encodes CASSNLSDNWDTEAFF.

This clonotype has just a few counts. No DNA is shown, since the ends of the CDR3 on it are uncertain; the CDR3 is the one TCRdb lists. The chain carries TRBV2 and TRBJ1-4; TRBD1 reflects the table's D call only, with no check against the DNA. In germline, CDR1 is SNHLY, CDR2 FYNNEI. Ends included, the CDR3 has 15 residues. This CDR3 reads CATSRVGPGNEKLLF.